Listed below are T cell receptor beta chains from one sample, sequenced in a study of identical twins. TCRdb processed the 5' RACE reads anew with MiXCR; each CDR3 protein has one entry. The repertoire consists of 500,000 to 550,000 distinct CDR3 sequences, with roughly a fifth occurring once and the leading ten covering about 0.93%. This same sample was also taken into another study, of T cells expressing NK-cell markers.

The sequenced sample consisted of CD4+ T cells sorted from blood. These receptor sequences come from a woman aged 18-29 years in good health. The CDR3 runs from the conserved cysteine through the conserved F or W. The D gene is left open where the match is weak. Some rows mark clone size as missing; the rest say once, few, many or name a class of expanded clone.

NA	TRBV27	few	TRBJ2-7	CASSFYSAGSYEQYF	TGTGCCAGCAGTTTTTATTCGGCGGGGTCCTACGAGCAGTACTTC
NA	TRBV20-1	NA	TRBJ2-1	CSADGWGGDYNEQFF	TGCAGTGCAGACGGATGGGGGGGCGACTACAATGAGCAGTTCTTC
NA	TRBV15	few	TRBJ2-3	CATSRDRLTRDTQYF	TGTGCCACCAGCAGAGATCGCCTGACCCGAGATACGCAGTATTTT
NA	TRBV4-2	few	TRBJ2-5	CASSPARGLLQETQYF	TGTGCCAGCAGCCCTGCAAGAGGACTGCTTCAAGAGACCCAGTACTTC
TRBD2	TRBV12-5	many	TRBJ2-1	CASGPTSAVAGKVTNEQFF	TGTGCTAGTGGTCCCACCTCGGCAGTAGCGGGAAAAGTTACCAATGAGCAGTTCTTC
TRBD2	TRBV7-2	few	TRBJ2-3	CASSPGLAGVGDTQYF	TGTGCCAGCAGCCCGGGACTAGCGGGAGTAGGAGATACGCAGTATTTT
TRBD2	TRBV7-9	NA	TRBJ2-1	CASSLALAGARNEQFF	TGTGCCAGCAGCTTAGCGCTGGCGGGAGCTCGCAATGAGCAGTTCTTC
NA	TRBV6-1	many	TRBJ2-7	CASSLRGGSYEQYF	TGTGCCAGCAGCCTCAGGGGGGGCTCCTACGAGCAGTACTTC
NA	TRBV6-5	few	TRBJ1-1	CASSYRRGTRQAVTEAFF	TGTGCCAGCAGTTACAGGAGGGGTACTCGGCAGGCCGTCACTGAAGCTTTCTTT
TRBD1	TRBV18	NA	TRBJ1-1	CASSTMRGQYMNTEAFF	TGTGCCAGCTCAACCATGAGGGGACAGTACATGAACACTGAAGCTTTCTTT
TRBD2	TRBV5-1	NA	TRBJ2-5	CASRGLAGEEIRETQYF	TGCGCCAGCAGGGGACTAGCGGGAGAGGAGATAAGGGAGACCCAGTACTTC
TRBD2	TRBV10-3	few	TRBJ2-3	CAIRGTSFHTDTQYF	TGTGCCATCAGGGGGACTAGCTTCCACACAGATACGCAGTATTTT
NA	TRBV25-1	few	TRBJ2-1	CASSEIGQSYNEQFF	TGTGCCAGCAGTGAAATCGGTCAGTCCTACAATGAGCAGTTCTTC
NA	TRBV30	few	TRBJ2-2	CAWRRAPSTGELFF	TGTGCCTGGAGGCGGGCCCCGAGCACCGGGGAGCTGTTTTTT
TRBD2	TRBV20-1	many	TRBJ2-3	CSAMTSGRGTDTQYF	TGCAGTGCTATGACTAGCGGGAGGGGCACAGATACGCAGTATTTT
NA	TRBV11-2	many	TRBJ2-4	CASSLSRVGGAKNIQYF	TGTGCCAGCAGCCTATCTAGAGTCGGAGGGGCCAAAAACATTCAGTACTTC
NA	TRBV2	NA	TRBJ1-2	CASSGQGASGHGYTF	TGTGCCAGCAGTGGGCAGGGAGCCTCGGGACATGGCTACACCTTC
TRBD2	TRBV7-3	NA	TRBJ2-1	CASSTRGGSGDEQFF	TGTGCCAGCAGCACTCGCGGGGGATCCGGCGATGAGCAGTTCTTC
TRBD2	TRBV20-1	many	TRBJ2-1	CSASGRASEQFF	TGCAGTGCTAGCGGGAGGGCCAGTGAGCAGTTCTTC
NA	TRBV9	NA	TRBJ2-2	CASGKTEGGELFF	TGTGCCAGTGGTAAAACGGAGGGCGGGGAGCTGTTTTTT
NA	TRBV15	NA	TRBJ2-1	CATSPRVAENNEQFF	TGTGCCACCAGCCCACGAGTAGCGGAGAACAATGAGCAGTTCTTC
NA	TRBV5-1	NA	TRBJ2-7	CASSLQELDYEQYF	TGCGCCAGCAGCTTACAGGAACTCGACTACGAGCAGTACTTC
TRBD1	TRBV12-3/TRBV12-4	NA	TRBJ1-2	CASRGAGGYGYTF	TGTGCCAGCAGGGGGGCAGGGGGTTATGGCTACACCTTC
TRBD1	TRBV12-3/TRBV12-4	many	TRBJ2-2	CASRSQGALTGELFF	TGTGCCAGCAGATCACAGGGGGCGCTGACCGGGGAGCTGTTTTTT
TRBD2	TRBV7-6	NA	TRBJ2-3	CASSLVLSGGSTDTQYF	TGTGCCAGCAGCTTAGTTCTTAGCGGGGGATCCACAGATACGCAGTATTTT
NA	TRBV20-1	NA	TRBJ2-5	CSARQEVGQETQYF	TGCAGTGCTAGGCAGGAAGTTGGGCAAGAGACCCAGTACTTC
NA	TRBV20-1	NA	TRBJ1-4	CSADKDISVNEKLFF	TGCAGTGCCGATAAAGACATCAGTGTTAATGAAAAACTGTTTTTT
TRBD2	TRBV7-3	NA	TRBJ2-5	CASSLTTSGGQYF	TGTGCCAGCAGCTTAACGACTAGCGGGGGCCAGTACTTC
NA	TRBV20-1	few	TRBJ1-1	CSARKAGVDTEAFF	TGCAGTGCTAGAAAGGCAGGGGTTGACACTGAAGCTTTCTTT